This entry describes one T cell receptor (beta chain). Its target is unknown. The data were taken from a study of siplizumab effects on memory and regulatory T cells. General study results and limits: Researchers could map only a minor fraction of alloreactive clones to unstimulated subsets. Naive T cells looked more diverse than memory cells and looked like major alloresponse contributors. Roughly 75-95% of proliferating CD4+ or CD8+ clones lacked a naive or memory phenotype that could be assigned.

The V end was cut by 7 bases, the J end by 1 base, with 9 bases between. The CDR3 length is 13 residues. Per the germline V gene, CDR1 is MGHDK and CDR2 is SYGVNS. Data came from immunoSEQ multiplex PCR; TCRdb stores just in-frame clones and leaves some out. The repertoire includes some 100,000 clones, about 90% of them detected once, and about 0.78% sits in the top ten. Sequencing was carried out using Tregs sorted from blood. This rearrangement joins TRBV25-1 to TRBJ2-3; no clear D gene. This TCR came from a human donor in good health. Written as DNA, the CDR3 is TGTGCCAGCAACCCCCCGGGCACAGATACGCAGTATTTT. Its translation is CASNPPGTDTQYF.